The 8 T cell receptor beta chains below come from one sample, sequenced in a study of T cell responses to AZD1222 COVID-19 vaccine. This table comes from immunoSEQ multiplex PCR, and its TCRdb copy is limited to in-frame clones, with some not included. Of under 120,000 clones listed, 80% to 95% are singletons. The source was peripheral blood, collected on day 0 of AZD1222 vaccination. All receptors come from an adult in good health.

The chain joins TRBV30 to TRBJ1-5; no reliable D call. This CDR3 spans 12 amino acids. V was pared by 2 bases and J by 5 bases, with 7 bases between. Germline assignment: CDR1 GTSNPN and CDR2 SVGIG (reference sequence). CDR3 in amino acids: CAWSLRDQPQHF. CDR3 DNA: TGTGCCTGGAGTTTGCGAGATCAGCCCCAGCATTTT.

The gene calls are TRBV5-6 and TRBJ1-6; TRBD1 aligns across 11 bases. The CDR3 is 18 residues long. V gave up 4 bases and J gave up 6 bases; unmatched junction bases: 12. The germline V gene has CDR1 SGHDT and CDR2 YYEEEE. The DNA of the CDR3 is TGTGCCAGCAGCCCCGGACAGGGGGCAGGTAGGGCTAATTCACCCCTCCACTTT. Its translation: CASSPGQGAGRANSPLHF. The full variable domain, its missing parts supplied by reference TRBV5-6 and TRBJ1-6, is DAGVTQSPTHLIKTRGQQVTLRCSPKSGHDTVSWYQQALGQGPQFIFQYYEEEERQRGNFPDRFSGHQFPNYSSELNVNALLLGDSALYLCASSPGQGAGRANSPLHFGNGTRLTVT.

J is TRBJ1-5 and V is TRBV28; no definite D call. Germline V gene data show CDR1 as MDHEN and CDR2 as SYDVKM. V gave up 3 bases and J gave up 0 bases, with 12 bases separating them. This CDR3 spans 16 amino acids. In DNA, the CDR3 is TGTGCCAGCAGTTTCGGCAGCCTTAATAGCAATCAGCCCCAGCATTTT. Amino acids: CASSFGSLNSNQPQHF.

The V call is TRBV5-6, the J call TRBJ1-2; possible D gene TRBD1, 5 bases. The V gene's germline CDR1 is SGHDT and CDR2 YYEEEE. Trimming took 0 bases from V and 5 from J, leaving 14 bases between them. CDR3 size: 15 residues. The CDR3 DNA sequence: TGTGCCAGCAGCTTGGCCGGGGTAAAGGGGTATGGCTACACCTTC. Protein sequence: CASSLAGVKGYGYTF.

The chain combines TRBV5-4 with TRBJ2-1; 9 bases map to TRBD2. The V segment lost 0 bases and the J segment 4 bases; nucleotides outside the gene matches: 2. The CDR3 consists of 15 residues. The germline V gene has CDR1 SGHNT and CDR2 YYREEE (reference sequence). CDR3 nucleotides: TGTGCCAGCAGCTTGGGACTAGCGGAGTACAATGAGCAGTTCTTC. It codes for CASSLGLAEYNEQFF.

The chain is built from TRBV7-9 and TRBJ2-7, with a possible D match to TRBD2 (6 bases). V lost 1 base to trimming and J lost 7 bases, with 17 bases between them. In germline, CDR1 is SEHNR, CDR2 FQNEAQ (reference sequence). This CDR3 has 15 amino acids. In DNA form, the CDR3 reads TGTGCCAGCAGCTTAGGCGGCGGGGAGGTAGGGGAGCAGTACTTC. It yields the protein CASSLGGGEVGEQYF.

The chain links TRBV4-1 to TRBJ1-2, with TRBD1 matching 7 bases. The V gene's germline CDR1 is MGHRA and CDR2 YSYEKL. V shed 2 bases and J 3 bases; nucleotides not matched to a gene: 3. The CDR3 contains 14 residues. The CDR3: CASSQTTGDYGYTF. CDR3 bases: TGCGCCAGCAGCCAAACCACAGGGGACTATGGCTACACCTTC.

The rearrangement uses TRBV6-5 and TRBJ2-7; D is unclear. The V end lost 6 bases, the J end lost 2 bases, and 8 bases lay between the germline ends. Per the germline V gene, CDR1 is MNHEY and CDR2 is SVGAGI. The CDR3 consists of 12 residues. The CDR3 region has the DNA TGTGCCAGCAGCCGATATGCCTACGAGCAGTACTTC. This gives the protein CASSRYAYEQYF.